Below are 14 T cell receptor beta chains sequenced from a single sample in a study of early T cells in non-severe SARS-CoV-2 infection. MiXCR was run by TCRdb on the 5' RACE reads, yielding one entry per CDR3 protein. Altogether 30,000 to 40,000 distinct CDR3 sequences are present, over 5% being singletons, with the ten largest covering 7.6%. The sample was whole blood. These TCRs come from an adult who was a healthcare worker with PCR-confirmed SARS-CoV-2 infection or an uninfected control (not recorded which).

This clonotype was counted a few times. The chain joins TRBV7-9 to TRBJ1-1; TRBD1 agrees at 7 bases. Looked up from germline, CDR1 is SEHNR and CDR2 is FQNEAQ (reference sequence). V gave up 5 bases and J gave up 4 bases; unmatched junction bases: 4. The CDR3 has 13 amino acids. CDR3 protein: CASSHAGGTEAFF. CDR3 nucleotide sequence: TGTGCCAGCAGCCATGCAGGGGGCACTGAAGCTTTCTTT. Combining the CDR3 with reference TRBV7-9 and TRBJ1-1 gives the whole variable domain DTGVSQNPRHKITKRGQNVTFRCDPISEHNRLYWYRQTLGQGPEFLTYFQNEAQLEKSRLLSDRFSAERPKGSFSTLEIQRTEQGDSAMYLCASSHAGGTEAFFGQGTRLTVV.

This clonotype was detected many times. CDR3 sequence: CASSLAQGNGYTF. The DNA of the CDR3 is TGTGCCAGCAGCTTAGCACAGGGCAATGGCTACACCTTC. The chain employs TRBV7-9 and TRBJ1-2; D might be TRBD1 (6 bases). CDR1 is SEHNR, CDR2 FQNEAQ, per germline (reference sequence). The CDR3 loop spans 13 amino acids. Trimming stripped 0 bases from V and 6 bases from J, with 8 bases between.

J is TRBJ2-4 and V is TRBV20-1; 9 bases map to TRBD2. Germline V lookup: CDR1 DFQATT, CDR2 SNEGSKA (reference sequence). Losses at the gene ends were 6 bases for V and 14 bases for J; bases not matched to a gene: 5. The CDR3 extends over 10 amino acids. CDR3 protein: CSALTSGEYF. As DNA, the CDR3 is TGCAGTGCCCTGACTAGCGGAGAGTACTTC.

V usage is TRBV29-1 and J usage is TRBJ2-3; D perhaps matches TRBD2 (6 bases). Trimming took off 4 bases at V and 2 bases at J, with 10 bases between the two ends. Germline values: CDR1 SQVTM, CDR2 ANQGSEA. The CDR3 totals 13 residues. CDR3 in DNA: TGCAGCGTTGCAGGAGGGAACACAGATACGCAGTATTTT. It specifies CSVAGGNTDTQYF.

Many counts were recorded for this clonotype. The chain joins TRBV9 to TRBJ2-1; TRBD2 agrees at 9 bases. CDR1 SGDLS and CDR2 YYNGEE come from the germline V gene. V lost 0 bases, J lost 7 bases, and 8 bases stayed unmatched. The CDR3 is made up of 16 amino acids. The CDR3 coding sequence is TGTGCCAGCAGCGTAGGGTCGAGCGGGGGGCAGAATGAGCAGTTCTTC. This sequence encodes CASSVGSSGGQNEQFF.

This clonotype was found many times. CDR3 sequence reads: CASSQVRQSTGELFF. As DNA, the CDR3 is TGCGCCAGCAGCCAAGTACGACAGAGCACCGGGGAGCTGTTTTTT. V is TRBV4-3 and J is TRBJ2-2; maybe TRBD1 (5 bases). The germline V gene encodes CDR1 LGHNA and CDR2 YSLEER. V was shortened by 1 base and J by 4 bases, with 10 bases between the two germline ends. The CDR3 is made up of 15 amino acids.

This clonotype has just a few counts. V and J are TRBV2 and TRBJ1-2; D not certain. V lost 5 bases, J lost 8 bases, and 15 bases lay in between. The CDR3 spans 13 residues. The V gene's germline CDR1 is SNHLY and CDR2 FYNNEI. CDR3 coding DNA: TGTGCCAGCAGTATACTACCTCCTCGGGGCTACACCTTC. Its protein is CASSILPPRGYTF.

CDR3 protein: CASSSSLRQGSLYGYTF. In nucleotides, the CDR3 is TGTGCCAGCAGTTCTTCCCTCAGGCAGGGGAGCCTCTATGGCTACACCTTC. The chain joins TRBV28 to TRBJ1-2, with D maybe TRBD1 (6 bases). V was pared by 4 bases and J by 4 bases, with 22 bases between. The CDR3 loop spans 17 amino acids. Per germline, CDR1 MDHEN and CDR2 SYDVKM.

This clonotype has a count of ten or more. This sequence joins TRBV12-3 or TRBV12-4 and TRBJ2-7; TRBD1 aligns across 8 bases. The length of the CDR3 is 15 residues. V was pared by 3 bases and J by 1 base, with 5 bases of the junction left unmatched. The CDR3 reads CASSLGQVRSYEQYF. DNA for the CDR3: TGTGCCAGCAGTTTGGGACAGGTCCGTTCCTACGAGCAGTACTTC.

At least ten counts were recorded for this clonotype. The germline gene is not matched at one end of the junction; a read error may be the cause. The gene calls are TRBV11-2 and TRBJ1-1; TRBD1 matches 9 bases. The germline V gene encodes CDR1 SGHAT and CDR2 FQNNGV. The CDR3 consists of 18 residues. CDR3 sequence: CASSLLRTRTGVKTEAFF. The DNA of the CDR3 is TGTGCCAGCAGCTTACTCCGAACTAGGACAGGGGTGAAAACTGAAGCTTTCTTT.

There are many counts of this clonotype. This sequence joins TRBV6-1 and TRBJ2-3; D remains ambiguous. Trimming removed 7 bases from V and 0 bases from J, with 17 bases in between. The CDR3 contains 16 residues. CDR1 is MNHNS and CDR2 is SASEGT in the germline V gene. The CDR3 nucleotides read TGTGCCAGCACCTCAGCTAGGGTAACTAGCACAGATACGCAGTATTTT. Amino acid sequence: CASTSARVTSTDTQYF.

This clonotype was seen more than once but under ten times. The CDR3 sequence: CASSYPPSTDTQYF. CDR3 DNA sequence: TGTGCCAGCAGCTATCCTCCTAGCACAGATACGCAGTATTTT. This rearrangement joins TRBV9 to TRBJ2-3, with D hard to call. The length of the CDR3 is 14 residues. With 4 bases removed from V and 0 bases from J, the gap between germline ends came to 9 bases. CDR1 SGDLS and CDR2 YYNGEE come from the germline V gene.

This chain uses TRBV12-3 or TRBV12-4 with TRBJ1-2; D uncertain. The CDR3 is 12 amino acids. Trimming took off 2 bases at V and 6 bases at J, with 7 bases between the two ends. The CDR3: CASSLSGNGYTF. As DNA, the CDR3 is TGTGCCAGCAGTTTATCGGGTAATGGCTACACCTTC.

Many counts were recorded for this clonotype. This chain joins TRBV28 and TRBJ1-1, with D unresolved. In germline, CDR1 is MDHEN, CDR2 SYDVKM. Trimming removed 8 bases from V and 1 base from J, with 5 bases in between. The CDR3 sequence is 11 residues long. CDR3 sequence (DNA): TGTGCCAGCGAGAAGAACACTGAAGCTTTCTTT. Translation: CASEKNTEAFF.